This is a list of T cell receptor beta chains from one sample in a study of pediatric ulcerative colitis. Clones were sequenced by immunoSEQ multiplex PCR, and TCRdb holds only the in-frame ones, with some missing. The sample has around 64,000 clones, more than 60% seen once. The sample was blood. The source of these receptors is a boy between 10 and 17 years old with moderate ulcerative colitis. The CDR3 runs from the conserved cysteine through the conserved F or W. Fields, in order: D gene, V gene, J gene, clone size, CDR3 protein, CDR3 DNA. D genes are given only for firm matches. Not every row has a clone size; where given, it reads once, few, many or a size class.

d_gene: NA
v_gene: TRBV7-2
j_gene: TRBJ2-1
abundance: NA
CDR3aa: CASSLERTNNEQFF
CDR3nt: TGTGCCAGCAGCTTAGAACGGACAAACAATGAGCAGTTCTTC

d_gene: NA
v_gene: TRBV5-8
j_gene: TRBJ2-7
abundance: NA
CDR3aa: CAIGGDRLIYEQYF
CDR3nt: TGTGCGATTGGGGGGGACAGGCTTATTTACGAGCAGTACTTC

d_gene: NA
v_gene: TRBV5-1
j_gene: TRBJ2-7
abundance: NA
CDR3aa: CASSANSYEQYF
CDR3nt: TGCGCCAGCAGCGCGAATTCCTACGAGCAGTACTTC

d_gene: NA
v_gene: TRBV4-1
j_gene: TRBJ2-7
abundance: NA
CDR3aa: CASSQVGSYEQYF
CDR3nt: TGCGCCAGCAGCCAAGTGGGTTCCTACGAGCAGTACTTC

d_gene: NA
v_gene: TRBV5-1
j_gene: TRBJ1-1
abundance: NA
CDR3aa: CASSLEPGTEAFF
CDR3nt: TGCGCCAGCAGCTTGGAGCCGGGGACTGAAGCTTTCTTT

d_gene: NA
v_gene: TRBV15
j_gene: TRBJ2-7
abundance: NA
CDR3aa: CATSGLSSYEQYF
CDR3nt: TGTGCCACCAGCGGACTGAGCTCCTACGAGCAGTACTTC

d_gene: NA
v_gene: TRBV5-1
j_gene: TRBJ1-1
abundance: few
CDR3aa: CASSLVGRLNTEAFF
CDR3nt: TGCGCCAGCAGCTTGGTAGGGCGACTGAACACTGAAGCTTTCTTT

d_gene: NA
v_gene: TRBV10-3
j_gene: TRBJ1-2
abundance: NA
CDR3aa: CAISERTANYGYTF
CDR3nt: TGTGCCATCAGTGAACGGACAGCTAACTATGGCTACACCTTC

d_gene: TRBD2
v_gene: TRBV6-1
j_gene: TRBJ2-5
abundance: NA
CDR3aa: CASSEVTAGSETQYF
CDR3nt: TGTGCCAGCAGTGAAGTGACAGCGGGGTCAGAGACCCAGTACTTC

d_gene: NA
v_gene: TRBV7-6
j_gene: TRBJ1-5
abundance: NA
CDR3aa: CASSLGEIQPQHF
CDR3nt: TGTGCCAGCAGCTTGGGCGAGATTCAGCCCCAGCATTTT

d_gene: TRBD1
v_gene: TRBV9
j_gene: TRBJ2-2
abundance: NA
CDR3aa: CASSATGYAGELFF
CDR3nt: TGTGCCAGCAGCGCGACAGGGTACGCCGGGGAGCTGTTTTTT

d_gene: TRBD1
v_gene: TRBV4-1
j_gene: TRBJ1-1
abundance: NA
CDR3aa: CASSQGTGPEAFF
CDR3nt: TGCGCCAGCAGCCAGGGGACAGGGCCTGAAGCTTTCTTT

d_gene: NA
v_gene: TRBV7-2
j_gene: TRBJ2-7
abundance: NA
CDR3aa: CASSNRGQSYEQYF
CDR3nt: TGTGCCAGCAGCAACCGGGGCCAGAGCTACGAGCAGTACTTC

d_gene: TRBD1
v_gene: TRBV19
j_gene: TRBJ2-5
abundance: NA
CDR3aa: CASSAPGQGAGEQYF
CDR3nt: TGTGCCAGTAGTGCTCCCGGACAGGGGGCAGGTGAGCAGTACTTC

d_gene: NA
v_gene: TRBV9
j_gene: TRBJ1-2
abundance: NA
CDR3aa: CASSVSYRDGYTF
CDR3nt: TGTGCCAGCAGCGTAAGTTACCGGGATGGCTACACCTTC

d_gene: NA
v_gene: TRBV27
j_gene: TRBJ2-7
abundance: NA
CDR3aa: CASSFRRGPYEQYF
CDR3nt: TGTGCCAGCAGCTTTAGGAGGGGACCCTACGAGCAGTACTTC

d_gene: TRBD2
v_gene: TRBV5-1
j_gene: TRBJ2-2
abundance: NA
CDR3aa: CASSLGRGLEEVTGELFF
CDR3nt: TGCGCCAGCAGCTTGGGCCGGGGACTAGAAGAGGTCACCGGGGAGCTGTTTTTT

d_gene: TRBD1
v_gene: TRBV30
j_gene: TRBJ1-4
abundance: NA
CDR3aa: CAWSVGTGREKLFF
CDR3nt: TGTGCCTGGAGTGTAGGGACAGGGAGGGAAAAACTGTTTTTT

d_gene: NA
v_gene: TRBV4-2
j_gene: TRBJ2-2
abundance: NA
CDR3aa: CASSQVLGNTGELFF
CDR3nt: TGTGCCAGCAGCCAAGTCTTGGGGAACACCGGGGAGCTGTTTTTT

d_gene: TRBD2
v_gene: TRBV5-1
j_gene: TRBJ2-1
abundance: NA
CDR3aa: CASSLVTSGNNEQFF
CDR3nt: TGCGCCAGCAGCTTGGTGACTAGCGGTAACAATGAGCAGTTCTTC

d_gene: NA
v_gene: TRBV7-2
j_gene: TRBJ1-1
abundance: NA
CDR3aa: CASSYGTHTEAFF
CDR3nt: TGTGCCAGCAGCTACGGGACACACACTGAAGCTTTCTTT

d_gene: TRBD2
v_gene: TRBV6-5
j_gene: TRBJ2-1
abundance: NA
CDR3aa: CASSYSIAGGRNEQFF
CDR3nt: TGTGCCAGCAGTTACTCGATTGCGGGAGGGCGCAATGAGCAGTTCTTC

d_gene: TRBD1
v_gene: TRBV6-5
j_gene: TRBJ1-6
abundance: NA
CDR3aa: CASRYTGTGDSPLHF
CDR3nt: TGTGCCAGCAGGTATACCGGGACAGGGGATTCACCCCTCCACTTT

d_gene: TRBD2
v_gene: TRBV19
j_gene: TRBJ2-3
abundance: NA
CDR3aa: CASNAGARSDTQYF
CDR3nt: TGTGCCAGTAATGCGGGAGCACGGTCAGATACGCAGTATTTT

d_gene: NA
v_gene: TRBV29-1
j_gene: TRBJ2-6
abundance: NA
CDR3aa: CSVESPPGMGGVIAGANVLTF
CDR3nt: TGCAGCGTTGAATCTCCGCCGGGGATGGGTGGGGTCATCGCTGGGGCCAACGTCCTGACTTTC

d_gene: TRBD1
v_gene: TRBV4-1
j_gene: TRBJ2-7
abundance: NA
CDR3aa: CASSQLERDSSYEQYF
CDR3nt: TGCGCCAGCAGCCAACTCGAAAGGGACAGCTCCTACGAGCAGTACTTC

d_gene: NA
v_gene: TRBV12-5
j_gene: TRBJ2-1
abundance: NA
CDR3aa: CASGFPTGSSYNEQFF
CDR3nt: TGTGCTAGTGGTTTCCCGACTGGTAGCTCCTACAATGAGCAGTTCTTC

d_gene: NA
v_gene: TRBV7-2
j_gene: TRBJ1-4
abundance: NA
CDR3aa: CASSLDGATNEKLFF
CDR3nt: TGTGCCAGCAGCTTAGATGGGGCAACTAATGAAAAACTGTTTTTT

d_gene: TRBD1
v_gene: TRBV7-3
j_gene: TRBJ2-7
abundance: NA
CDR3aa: CASSRIGQGSEQYF
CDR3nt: TGTGCCAGCAGCCGGATCGGACAGGGATCGGAGCAGTACTTC

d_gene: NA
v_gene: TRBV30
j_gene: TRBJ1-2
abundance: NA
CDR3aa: CAWSVNRAEWGGYTF
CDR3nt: TGTGCCTGGAGTGTAAACAGGGCGGAGTGGGGTGGCTACACCTTC

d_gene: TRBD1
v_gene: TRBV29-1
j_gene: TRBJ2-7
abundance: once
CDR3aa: CSVQNFRGNSYEQYF
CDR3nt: TGCAGCGTCCAAAACTTCAGGGGGAACTCCTACGAGCAGTACTTC

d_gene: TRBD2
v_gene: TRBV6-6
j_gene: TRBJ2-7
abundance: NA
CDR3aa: CASSYLSGTSYEQYF
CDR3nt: TGTGCCAGCAGTTATCTTAGCGGGACTTCCTACGAGCAGTACTTC

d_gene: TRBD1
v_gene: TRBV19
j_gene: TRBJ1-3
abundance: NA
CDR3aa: CASAGDRGSRNTIYF
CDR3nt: TGTGCCAGTGCCGGGGACAGGGGGAGTAGAAACACCATATATTTT

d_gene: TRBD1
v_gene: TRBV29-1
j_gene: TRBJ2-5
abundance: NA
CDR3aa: CSVEDLPGTGGVGETQYF
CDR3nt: TGCAGCGTTGAAGATCTTCCAGGGACAGGGGGCGTGGGGGAGACCCAGTACTTC

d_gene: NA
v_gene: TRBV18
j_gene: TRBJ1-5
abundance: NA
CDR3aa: CASSPRTDSNQPQHF
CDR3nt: TGTGCCAGCTCACCAAGGACTGATAGCAATCAGCCCCAGCATTTT

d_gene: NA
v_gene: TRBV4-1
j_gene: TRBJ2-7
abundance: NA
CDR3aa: CASSQDMGDYEQYF
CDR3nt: TGCGCCAGCAGCCAAGATATGGGGGACTACGAGCAGTACTTC

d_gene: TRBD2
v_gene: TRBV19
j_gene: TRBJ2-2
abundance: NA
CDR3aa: CASSYGTNTNTGELFF
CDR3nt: TGTGCCAGTAGCTACGGGACTAACACGAACACCGGGGAGCTGTTTTTT

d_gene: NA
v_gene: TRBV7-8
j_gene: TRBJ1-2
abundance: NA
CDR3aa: CASSSDSVYGYTF
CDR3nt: TGTGCCAGCAGCTCGGACAGCGTTTATGGCTACACCTTC

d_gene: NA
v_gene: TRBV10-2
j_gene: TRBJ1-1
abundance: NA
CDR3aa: CASSDSRGDTEAFF
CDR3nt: TGCGCCAGCAGTGACTCTAGAGGGGACACTGAAGCTTTCTTT

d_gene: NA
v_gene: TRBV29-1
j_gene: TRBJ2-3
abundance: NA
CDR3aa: CSVVQGGRTDTQYF
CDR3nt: TGCAGCGTTGTGCAGGGGGGGCGCACAGATACGCAGTATTTT

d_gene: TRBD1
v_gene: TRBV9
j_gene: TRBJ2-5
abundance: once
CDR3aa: CASSTLRRQGVNETQYF
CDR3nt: TGTGCCAGCAGTACCCTAAGGAGACAGGGAGTTAATGAGACCCAGTACTTC

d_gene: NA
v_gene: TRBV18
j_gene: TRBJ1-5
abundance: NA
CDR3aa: CASSPNRNKNQPQHF
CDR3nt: TGTGCCAGCTCACCAAACAGAAACAAAAATCAGCCCCAGCATTTT

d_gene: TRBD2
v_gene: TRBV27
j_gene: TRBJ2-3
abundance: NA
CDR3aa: CASSLAGLSTDTQYF
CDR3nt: TGTGCCAGCAGCCTAGCGGGGCTTAGCACAGATACGCAGTATTTT

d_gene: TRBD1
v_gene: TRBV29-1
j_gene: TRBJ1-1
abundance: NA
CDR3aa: CSVDRTGDLAFF
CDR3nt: TGCAGCGTTGACCGTACAGGGGATTTGGCTTTCTTT

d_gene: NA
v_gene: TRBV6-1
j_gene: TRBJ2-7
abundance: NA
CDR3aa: CASSEASTGRTYEQYF
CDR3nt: TGTGCCAGCAGTGAAGCTTCAACAGGGAGGACCTACGAGCAGTACTTC

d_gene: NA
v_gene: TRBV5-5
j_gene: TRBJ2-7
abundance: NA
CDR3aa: CASRLGPAFEQYF
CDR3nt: TGTGCCAGTCGTTTGGGGCCCGCATTCGAGCAGTACTTC

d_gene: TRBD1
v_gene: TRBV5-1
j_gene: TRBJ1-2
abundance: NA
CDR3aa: CASGQGAYGYTF
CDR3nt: TGCGCCAGTGGACAGGGGGCGTATGGCTACACCTTC

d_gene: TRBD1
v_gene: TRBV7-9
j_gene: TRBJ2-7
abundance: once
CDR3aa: CASSPSRDSRIYEQYF
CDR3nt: TGTGCCAGCAGCCCGTCCCGGGACAGCCGAATATACGAGCAGTACTTC

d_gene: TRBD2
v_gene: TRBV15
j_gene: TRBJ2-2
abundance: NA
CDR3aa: CATSRDRLADNTGELFF
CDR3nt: TGTGCCACCAGCAGAGATCGTCTAGCGGACAACACCGGGGAGCTGTTTTTT